This TCR beta chain was captured by sequencing in a study of chemoradiotherapy in HPV16-positive cancers. General study results and limits: HPV-specific T cells were functionally defined from only a couple of HPV16-positive patients. Candidate HPV-specific clones and E7-related TCR motifs grew in tumor during treatment.

This clone was picked up a small number of times. Its matching antigen is unknown. Libraries were prepared by immunoSEQ multiplex PCR; TCRdb keeps only in-frame clonotypes and omits some of them. There are 4,500 to 5,500 clones in the sample; over 70% occur only once, and roughly 10% lies in the top ten. Samples were taken several times over chemoradiotherapy. This CDR3 comprises 12 residues. Germline lookup yields CDR1 MGHDK and CDR2 SYGVNS. Trimming stripped 4 bases from V and 4 bases from J, with 8 bases between. The chain combines TRBV25-1 with TRBJ2-7; D is unclear. The clonotype originates from a human donor with HPV-associated anogenital cancer. This specimen consisted of tumor tissue, obtained from a patient who underwent chemoradiotherapy. The CDR3 loop is CASSGAVYEQYF. The CDR3 nucleotides are TGTGCCAGCAGTGGAGCCGTGTACGAGCAGTACTTC.